These 16 T cell receptor beta chains share one sample of origin, sequenced in a study of blood T cell repertoires in COVID-19. Using immunoSEQ multiplex PCR, the repertoire was profiled, and TCRdb retains in-frame clones only, with some absent. In the table there are about 74,000 clones, around 93% of which are singletons. The sequenced material came from peripheral blood. Receptor source: a woman in her fifties or sixties with active COVID-19.

The chain recombines TRBV20-1 with TRBJ2-7, with 8 positions matching TRBD1. The CDR3 runs 11 residues. Germline V lookup: CDR1 DFQATT, CDR2 SNEGSKA (reference sequence). CDR3 loop: CSTTGDFEQYF. As DNA, the CDR3 is TGCAGCACGACAGGGGACTTCGAGCAGTACTTC.

This chain connects TRBV15 to TRBJ1-3; D remains ambiguous. The germline CDR1 and CDR2 sequences are LNHNV and YYDKDF (reference sequence). With 5 bases removed from V and 4 bases from J, the gap between germline ends came to 18 bases. The length of the CDR3 is 16 residues. CDR3 DNA sequence: TGTGCCACCAGCCCGACGAGAATAAACTACGGAAACACCATATATTTT. Translated: CATSPTRINYGNTIYF.

The genes are TRBV24-1 and TRBJ2-2, with 8 nucleotides matching TRBD1. V trimming: 4 bases; J trimming: 6 bases; junction bases outside the gene matches: 21. This CDR3 is 20 amino acids long. The germline gives CDR1 KGHDR, CDR2 SFDVKD. Here the CDR3 DNA reads TGTGCCACCAGTGACCCCGCTTCCAGGGGGCGAGGGGGAGCTCCCGGGGAGCTGTTTTTT. This encodes CATSDPASRGRGGAPGELFF.

V usage is TRBV9 and J usage is TRBJ2-1; TRBD2 agrees at 7 bases. V gave up 2 bases and J gave up 4 bases; unmatched junction bases: 6. Germline V CDR1 and CDR2: SGDLS, YYNGEE. The CDR3 length is 15 residues. CDR3 loop: CASSVGGESYNEQFF. The CDR3 DNA follows: TGTGCCAGCAGCGTGGGAGGGGAGAGTTACAATGAGCAGTTCTTC.

The chain employs TRBV5-6 and TRBJ2-2; TRBD2 matches 10 bases. The CDR3 extends over 16 amino acids. Germline CDR1 reads SGHDT; CDR2 reads YYEEEE. V was clipped by 0 bases and J by 3 bases; unmatched bases: 2. The CDR3 DNA reads TGTGCCAGCAGCTTGGGACTAGCGGGTTACACCGGGGAGCTGTTTTTT. This encodes CASSLGLAGYTGELFF.

This clone was detected only a few times. This sequence joins TRBV20-1 and TRBJ1-6; D call uncertain. This CDR3 has 13 amino acids. Germline values: CDR1 DFQATT, CDR2 SNEGSKA (reference sequence). Trimming pared 3 bases from V and 9 bases from J, leaving 12 bases between. This CDR3 is CSASSQSGSPLHF. The CDR3 DNA reads as TGCAGTGCTAGTTCCCAAAGCGGTTCACCCCTCCACTTT.

The chain employs TRBV19 and TRBJ1-4; D perhaps matches TRBD1 (6 bases). Germline loops: CDR1 LNHDA, CDR2 SQIVND (reference sequence). Trimming stripped 4 bases from V and 5 bases from J, with 11 bases between. The CDR3 spans 14 residues. CDR3 sequence (DNA): TGTGCCAGTAGTACCGGACAGTTCAATGAAAAACTGTTTTTT. This translates into CASSTGQFNEKLFF. The full variable domain, rest sourced from reference TRBV19 and TRBJ1-4, is DGGITQSPKYLFRKEGQNVTLSCEQNLNHDAMYWYRQDPGQGLRLIYYSQIVNDFQKGDIAEGYSVSREKKESFPLTVTSAQKNPTAFYLCASSTGQFNEKLFFGSGTQLSVL.

This rearrangement joins TRBV27 to TRBJ1-5; 8 bases match TRBD1. J was trimmed by 5 bases and V by 3 bases; bases with no gene match: 12. The CDR3 spans 17 residues. The germline gives CDR1 MNHEY, CDR2 SMNVEV (reference sequence). This chain's CDR3 is CASSLVGQGGGYQPQHF. In DNA, the CDR3 is TGTGCCAGCAGTTTGGTTGGACAGGGTGGCGGCTATCAGCCCCAGCATTTT.

The rearrangement joins TRBV18 to TRBJ2-7; TRBD1 might be the D (6 bases). V was pared by 6 bases and J by 4 bases, with 16 bases between. Germline V CDR1 and CDR2: KGHSH, LQKENI. This CDR3 is 14 amino acids long. Written as DNA, the CDR3 is TGTGCCAGCTCCAGGACAGTTGGGGATTACGAGCAGTACTTC. Residues: CASSRTVGDYEQYF.

This clone was detected once. V gene TRBV30 combines with J gene TRBJ1-2, with 7 bases matching TRBD1. Germline V gene sequence: CDR1 GTSNPN, CDR2 SVGIG (reference sequence). This CDR3 has 15 residues. The trim removed 3 bases at V and 8 bases at J, leaving 15 bases unmatched. CDR3 region: CAWRRGQGFELGYTF. The CDR3 nucleotides are TGTGCCTGGAGGAGGGGGCAAGGTTTTGAGTTGGGCTACACCTTC.

The rearrangement uses TRBV7-2 and TRBJ2-2; D uncertain. CDR1 is SGHTA and CDR2 is FQGNSA in the germline V gene. The ends were cut back, 5 bases at V and 2 bases at J, with 12 bases in the middle. CDR3 length: 15 amino acids. In nucleotides, the CDR3 is TGTGCCAGCAGCAACTCCCGGGTCAACACCGGGGAGCTGTTTTTT. Translated, it gives CASSNSRVNTGELFF.

CDR3 residues: CASSPSDTEAFF. CDR3 DNA: TGTGCCAGCTCACCCTCGGACACTGAAGCTTTCTTT. This chain joins TRBV18 and TRBJ1-1; D remains ambiguous. V lost 3 bases to trimming and J lost 3 bases, with 5 bases between them. Germline loops: CDR1 KGHSH, CDR2 LQKENI. The CDR3 is 12 residues long.

The chain has TRBV7-9 and TRBJ2-1, with D possibly being TRBD1 (6 bases). Germline CDR1 reads SEHNR; CDR2 reads FQNEAQ (reference sequence). The CDR3 contains 15 residues. Trimming cost V 2 bases and J 3 bases, with 11 bases left between them. The CDR3 DNA is TGTGCCAGCAGCTTACAACAGGGCTTCTACAATGAGCAGTTCTTC. Protein product: CASSLQQGFYNEQFF.

CDR3 residues: CASSFGQGRVGELFF. For the CDR3, the DNA is TGTGCCAGCAGTTTTGGACAGGGGAGGGTCGGGGAGCTGTTTTTT. V and J are TRBV6-6 and TRBJ2-2; 9 nucleotides align to TRBD1. This CDR3 comprises 15 residues. Germline-derived CDR1 and CDR2 are MNHNY and SVGAGI (reference sequence). With 4 bases clipped from V and 7 bases from J, the junction kept 7 bases outside the gene matches.

The chain uses TRBV25-1 and TRBJ1-2; D is undetermined. CDR1 and CDR2 (germline): MGHDK, SYGVNS. Trimming left V 4 bases short and J 3 bases short, with 9 bases between. This CDR3 is 13 amino acids long. The CDR3 nucleotides read TGTGCCAGCAGTGTCGGGTGGCACTATGGCTACACCTTC. It specifies CASSVGWHYGYTF.

The gene calls are TRBV20-1 and TRBJ2-7; 8 bases line up with TRBD2. The trim removed 3 bases at V and 2 bases at J, leaving 6 bases unmatched. CDR3 length: 14 residues. Germline V gene data show CDR1 as DFQATT and CDR2 as SNEGSKA (reference sequence). This CDR3 reads CSASPPGLAYEQYF. Here the CDR3 DNA reads TGCAGTGCTAGTCCCCCGGGACTAGCCTACGAGCAGTACTTC.